Each of the 7 T cell receptor beta chains below was sequenced from the same sample in a study of CD8 T cells in ankylosing spondylitis. MiXCR, applied by TCRdb to the 5' RACE reads, yields one record per CDR3 protein. Found here are tens of thousands of distinct CDR3 sequences, around 7.4% of them singletons; the top ten hold approximately 8.5%. The sample consisted of blood, either unsorted or a sorted T cell fraction (not recorded which). The receptors originated from a female donor with ankylosing spondylitis or in good health (not recorded which).

This clonotype occurred many times. An end of the junction differs from the germline gene, which may be a read error. The chain has TRBV3-1 and TRBJ2-5; D unresolved. This CDR3 comprises 14 residues. Germline V lookup: CDR1 LGHDT, CDR2 YNNKEL (reference sequence). As DNA, the CDR3 is TGTGCCAGCAGCCCTCCCCGGGTCCAAGAGACCCACTACTTC. Encoded protein: CASSPPRVQETHYF.

This clonotype was counted many times. This chain uses TRBV5-1 with TRBJ1-5, with D possibly being TRBD1 (6 bases). Trimming took 4 bases from V and 2 from J, leaving 13 bases between them. Germline-derived CDR1 and CDR2 are SGHRS and YFSETQ. This CDR3 comprises 15 residues. The chain's CDR3 is CASSPGEGGNQPQHF. The CDR3 nucleotides read TGCGCCAGCAGCCCGGGGGAGGGGGGCAATCAGCCCCAGCATTTT.

This clonotype showed up many times. The rearrangement uses TRBV7-3 and TRBJ1-1; the D gene is possibly TRBD1 (5 bases). CDR1 is SGHTA and CDR2 is FQGTGA in the germline V gene. The V end was cut by 5 bases, the J end by 4 bases, with 11 bases between. The CDR3 contains 13 residues. The CDR3: CASSPTGGTEAFF. The CDR3 region has the DNA TGTGCCAGCAGCCCGACGGGGGGCACTGAAGCTTTCTTT.

In this sample, this clonotype turned up a few times. V and J are TRBV6-1 and TRBJ1-4; possible D gene TRBD1, 5 bases. This CDR3 contains 15 residues. Trimming cost V 7 bases and J 15 bases, with 27 bases left between them. CDR1 MNHNS and CDR2 SASEGT come from the germline V gene. This CDR3 reads CASTPRYGGSREMFF. The DNA for the CDR3 is TGTGCCAGCACCCCACGGTATGGGGGATCGAGAGAAATGTTTTTT.

This clonotype was seen repeatedly, ten times or more. This chain uses TRBV12-3 or TRBV12-4 with TRBJ1-5; 7 positions match TRBD1. This CDR3 is 14 amino acids long. V shed 8 bases, J shed 3 bases, and the junction held 7 bases outside the gene matches. The CDR3 DNA is TGTGCCAGCCTCCAGGGGGGGATCAATCAGCCCCAGCATTTT. Its translation is CASLQGGINQPQHF.

A word on this clonotype: This clone may be a read error of a much larger clone one base away. The chain combines TRBV2 with TRBJ2-5; 12 bases agree with TRBD1. The CDR3 spans 19 residues. Germline V lookup: CDR1 SNHLY, CDR2 FYNNEI. CDR3 DNA sequence: TGTACCAGCTGTCCCCCTCGCCGGGACAGGGGGCAGTCACAAGAGACCCAGTACTTC. Translated: CTSCPPRRDRGQSQETQYF.

At least ten counts were recorded for this clonotype. This sequence joins TRBV15 and TRBJ2-7; a weak D match, TRBD2 (5 bases). The V end was cut by 6 bases, the J end by 0 bases, with 12 bases between. Germline V CDR1 and CDR2: LNHNV, YYDKDF (reference sequence). The CDR3 has 14 residues. The CDR3 nucleotides are TGTGCCACCAGACCGAGCGGTAGCTCCTACGAGCAGTACGTC. It translates to CATRPSGSSYEQYV.